Detailed here is one T cell receptor beta chain. This clonotype has at least ten counts. It has no known antigen specificity. No per-base quality is available; no much larger clone lies one base away. Library construction relied on 5' RACE. Instrument used: NextSeq 500. The TCR library protocol attached unique molecular identifiers to individual cDNA molecules to correct for sequencing error and PCR bias. Both TCR alpha and beta chains were sequenced, and tight co-correlation was observed between alpha and beta sequence abundances in each sample. The original pipeline was this. Decombinator V4 was used to annotate TCR sequences for V gene, J gene and CDR3. TCRs were defined as expanded if a significant change between any two time points was detected under a Poisson model with p below 0.0001. TCR abundances were normalised to the total number of TCRs sequenced per sample and were expressed as counts per million. MAIT TCRs were defined by TRAV1-2 paired with TRAJ12, TRAJ20 or TRAJ33, and iNKT TCRs by TRAV10 paired with TRAJ18. VDJdb, accessed 1 November 2021, was searched for CMV, EBV and SARS-CoV-2 annotated TCRs, excluding TCRs annotated for multiple antigens. Starting from the raw public reads, TCRdb applied fastp trimming at Q25, assembled clones with MiXCR and retained in-frame beta chains. Duplicate CDR3 protein sequences are folded into a single record with the most common DNA and genes. The V and J calls come from TCRdb's annotation, not from the publication. The table for this sample lists 20,000 to 30,000 distinct CDR3 sequences; 4.3% of them were counted only once. 15% to 17% of the sample comes from the top ten.

This was a case-control study nested in a cohort of healthcare workers in London, UK, who had nasopharyngeal swab PCR tests and blood samples taken every week. Healthcare workers were recruited during the week of the UK lockdown, between 23 and 31 March 2020, and followed weekly for up to about 15 weeks. Its CDR3 holds 11 amino acids, cysteine through phenylalanine. Just CDR3 DNA is preserved here, 33 bases in frame from base 1. The germline V gene provides CDR1 SGHAT and CDR2 FQNNGV. V gives up 2 bases and J gives up 3 bases, and the segment between their germline ends measures 2 bases. This record comes from a study of early T cells in non-severe SARS-CoV-2 infection (dated by TCRdb to about 2021). Turning to the overall study: Bulk RNA from unsorted whole blood was used for TCR sequencing, so alpha and beta chains could not be paired. General conclusions and limits of the study: VDJdb matching was skewed toward anti-spike CD8 responses, so virus-specific expansions were likely underestimated and private and CD4 specificities were missed.

The chain is assembled from TRBV11-2 and TRBJ2-7, with no confident D gene call. This TCR was recovered from an adult who was a healthcare worker with PCR-confirmed SARS-CoV-2 infection or an uninfected control (not recorded which). The sample taken for sequencing was whole blood. The CDR3 in this case is CASSLLYEQYF. In nucleotides, the sequence is TGTGCCAGCAGCTTACTCTACGAGCAGTACTTC.